The clone carrying this T cell receptor beta chain occurred a few times. This specimen comes from a study of shared T cell receptors in the human thymus. The protocol was immunoSEQ multiplex PCR, while the TCRdb copy is restricted to in-frame clones and leaves out a portion. The table records roughly 550,000 clones, approximately 80% of them present only once. These data also featured in a second study, about human thymus T cells. From that second work: What appeared biased in thymic and blood repertoires was the usage of V and J genes.

Sequencing used thymocytes. The receptor was derived from a boy under three years old with a congenital heart defect.

CDR3 in amino acids: CSVEWPAGSTEAFF. CDR3 bases: TGCAGCGTTGAGTGGCCGGCGGGTTCCACTGAAGCTTTCTTT. The chain recombines TRBV29-1 with TRBJ1-1; no clear D gene. The length of the CDR3 is 14 residues. V was pared by 3 bases and J by 4 bases, with 15 bases between. Germline V gives CDR1 SQVTM, CDR2 ANQGSEA.